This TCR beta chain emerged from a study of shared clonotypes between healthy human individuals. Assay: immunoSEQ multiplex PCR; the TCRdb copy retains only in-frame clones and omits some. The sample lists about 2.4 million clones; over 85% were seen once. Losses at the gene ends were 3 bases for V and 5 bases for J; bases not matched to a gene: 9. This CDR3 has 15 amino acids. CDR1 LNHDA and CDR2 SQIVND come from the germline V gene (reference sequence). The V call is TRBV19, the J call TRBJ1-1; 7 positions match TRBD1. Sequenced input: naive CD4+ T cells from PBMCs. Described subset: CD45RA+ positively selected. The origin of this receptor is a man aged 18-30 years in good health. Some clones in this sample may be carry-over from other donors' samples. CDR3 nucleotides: TGTGCCAGTAGTATTAGAGGGGGCGGAGGGACTGAAGCTTTCTTT. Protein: CASSIRGGGGTEAFF.